The clone carrying this T cell receptor beta chain was found a few times. TCRdb keeps only in-frame clones here, not all; method: immunoSEQ multiplex PCR. Among about 45,000 clones listed, 89% were seen once. This specimen comes from a study of blood T cell repertoires in COVID-19. Trimming took 2 bases from V and 5 from J; bases not matched to a gene: 5. Germline CDR1 is SGHVS and CDR2 is FQNEAQ. This CDR3 is built from 14 residues. The sample taken for sequencing was peripheral blood. The TCR was taken from a human donor in a cohort sampled during active COVID-19. The gene calls are TRBV7-8 and TRBJ2-7; 8 positions match TRBD1. CDR3 DNA sequence: TGTGCCAGCAGCTTACAGGGGGCCGCCGACGAGCAGTACTTC. Protein product: CASSLQGAADEQYF.